This is a list of T cell receptor beta chains from one sample in a study of blood T cells in healthy people across ages. TCRdb passed the 5' RACE reads through MiXCR, listing each CDR3 protein once. The sample contains 700,000 to 850,000 distinct CDR3 sequences, around half of which appear only once. Source material: blood. The source of these receptors is a man at least 80 years old in good health. Both conserved end residues are part of each CDR3. D genes are given only for firm matches. Size values are once, few and many counts, or a class for expanded clones, and some rows have none.

clone_size,v_call,j_call,d_call,cdr3_aa,cdr3_nt
.,TRBV20-1,TRBJ2-1,.,CSARDETSSNEQFF,TGCAGTGCTAGAGATGAAACTAGTTCTAATGAGCAGTTCTTC
.,TRBV7-9,TRBJ2-1,.,CASSPPRLASNEQFF,TGTGCCAGCAGCCCACCCAGGCTAGCGAGCAATGAGCAGTTCTTC
few,TRBV6-5,TRBJ2-5,TRBD2,CASSYSRELSLGETQYF,TGTGCCAGCAGTTACTCGCGGGAGTTATCACTTGGGGAGACCCAGTACTTC
few,TRBV15,TRBJ2-3,.,CATSRESGSADTQYF,TGTGCCACCAGCAGGGAGTCAGGGTCCGCAGATACGCAGTATTTT
.,TRBV10-3,TRBJ1-2,TRBD1,CAISGDRGGAHGYTF,TGTGCCATCAGTGGGGACAGGGGAGGGGCCCATGGCTACACCTTC
once,TRBV25-1,TRBJ1-2,.,CASSEDNFYGYTF,TGTGCCAGCAGTGAAGACAACTTCTATGGCTACACCTTC
.,TRBV12-3/TRBV12-4,TRBJ2-6,.,CASSFPLALNVLTF,TGTGCCAGCAGTTTCCCGCTAGCATTAAACGTCCTGACTTTC
many,TRBV29-1,TRBJ2-7,.,CSVGRRGGYEQYF,TGCAGCGTTGGTCGGCGGGGAGGCTACGAGCAGTACTTC
few,TRBV15,TRBJ1-4,.,CATSRDRGGANEKLFF,TGTGCCACCAGCAGAGATAGGGGGGGCGCGAATGAAAAACTGTTTTTT
.,TRBV28,TRBJ2-1,.,CASGEGETQFF,TGTGCCAGCGGAGAGGGGGAGACCCAGTTCTTC
.,TRBV28,TRBJ2-5,.,CASTPNQETQYF,TGTGCCAGCACCCCCAACCAAGAGACCCAGTACTTC
few,TRBV20-1,TRBJ2-5,.,CSARTLTGLETQYF,TGCAGTGCTAGGACCCTCACAGGATTAGAGACCCAGTACTTC
.,TRBV12-3/TRBV12-4,TRBJ1-6,.,CASSLRYPEHNSPLHF,TGTGCCAGCAGTTTGCGGTATCCCGAGCATAATTCACCCCTCCACTTT
.,TRBV3-1,TRBJ2-3,.,CASSQDRSGERSTDTQYF,TGCGCCAGCAGCCAAGATCGATCGGGGGAGAGGAGCACAGATACGCAGTATTTT